One sample yielded the 21 T cell receptor beta chains listed below, sequenced in a study of T cell repertoires in cytomegalovirus infection. TCRdb re-derived calls from the reads in MiXCR, one entry per CDR3 protein. The table shows over 300,000 distinct CDR3 sequences, with roughly 17% occurring only once. Sequencing used PBMCs. Every receptor here comes from a human donor in good health (CMV status not recorded). Some clones in this sample may be carry-over from other donors' samples.

At least ten counts were recorded for this clonotype. The CDR3 nucleotides are TGTGCCAGCAGTTTCGGGGACCGGGAGGACAAAGCTTTCTTT. Its protein product is CASSFGDREDKAFF. The rearrangement links TRBV27 to TRBJ1-1; TRBD1 is a possible D gene (5 bases). V was trimmed by 3 bases and J by 9 bases, leaving 17 bases between them. CDR1 and CDR2 (germline): MNHEY, SMNVEV (reference sequence). CDR3 length: 14 residues.

DNA of the CDR3: TGTGCCAGCAGTGAGTGGAGCTCTGAGGGGCTCAGGGAAAACATTCAGTACTTC. Amino acids: CASSEWSSEGLRENIQYF. The rearrangement links TRBV6-6 to TRBJ2-4; tentatively, D is TRBD1 or TRBD2 (5 bases each). Germline loops: CDR1 MNHNY, CDR2 SVGAGI (reference sequence). With 5 bases removed from V and 5 bases from J, the gap between germline ends came to 25 bases. The CDR3 runs 18 residues.

The V call is TRBV6-6, the J call TRBJ2-7, with 7 bases matching TRBD1. J lost 2 bases, V lost 0 bases, and 10 bases had no gene match. Germline V gives CDR1 MNHNY, CDR2 SVGAGI (reference sequence). The CDR3 totals 17 residues. The CDR3 is CASSYSIFSGGTYEQYF. CDR3 DNA sequence: TGTGCCAGCAGTTACTCGATCTTTTCAGGGGGAACCTACGAGCAGTACTTC.

This clonotype has more than one count but fewer than ten. The rearrangement uses TRBV12-3 or TRBV12-4 and TRBJ1-5; D not certain. The CDR3 sequence is 12 residues long. Trimming removed 4 bases at V and 5 bases at J, with 6 bases between. The CDR3 DNA follows: TGTGCCAGCAGTTCCACACATCAGCCCCAGCATTTT. The encoded protein is CASSSTHQPQHF.

On this clonotype: A single base separates this from a much larger clone, so it may be a read error. The DNA for the CDR3 is TGTGACAGCAGCCCGACGGGACCTCAAAGTGAAGCTTTCTTT. It translates to CDSSPTGPQSEAFF. The chain recombines TRBV12-3 or TRBV12-4 with TRBJ1-1; D is possibly TRBD1 (5 bases). CDR3 size: 14 residues.

This clonotype was recorded a few times. The chain is built from TRBV20-1 and TRBJ1-2; D remains ambiguous. CDR1 is DFQATT, CDR2 SNEGSKA, per germline (reference sequence). CDR3 size: 13 residues. V was shortened by 2 bases and J by 4 bases, with 11 bases between the two germline ends. For the CDR3, the DNA is TGCAGTGCTAGAAGGACGGACGGCTATGGCTACACCTTC. This gives the protein CSARRTDGYGYTF.

The chain has TRBV19 and TRBJ2-7; 9 positions match TRBD1. Germline V gene lookup returns CDR1 LNHDA and CDR2 SQIVND (reference sequence). V lost 4 bases, J lost 0 bases, and 10 bases stayed unmatched. The CDR3 totals 17 residues. The DNA of the CDR3 is TGTGCCAGTAGTAGTTCGCGTTTGACAGGGGGCTCCTACGAGCAGTACTTC. The encoded protein is CASSSSRLTGGSYEQYF.

This clonotype appeared a few times. The chain employs TRBV14 and TRBJ2-1, with D possibly being TRBD1 (6 bases). The germline V gene has CDR1 SGHDN and CDR2 FVKESK. V shed 1 base and J shed 8 bases, with 15 bases lying between them. This CDR3 is built from 15 residues. DNA of the CDR3: TGTGCCAGCAGCCAAGTGCAACAACAGGGCTATGAGCAGTTCTTC. Amino acid sequence: CASSQVQQQGYEQFF.

V and J are TRBV4-1 and TRBJ1-4, with D possibly TRBD1 on 5 matching bases. This CDR3 comprises 17 residues. V lost 4 bases, J lost 7 bases, and 22 bases lay in between. Germline CDR1 reads MGHRA; CDR2 reads YSYEKL. CDR3 sequence reads: CASSPAEGARTGEKLFF. In nucleotides, the CDR3 is TGCGCCAGCAGCCCCGCCGAAGGGGCCAGAACGGGTGAAAAACTGTTTTTT.

This clonotype was seen at least ten times. The CDR3 DNA follows: TGTGCCAGCAGCACCCGACAGGGCCCTAGCACAGATACGCAGTATTTT. As protein: CASSTRQGPSTDTQYF. The chain carries TRBV7-9 and TRBJ2-3; TRBD1 agrees at 7 bases. The CDR3 sequence is 16 residues long. The germline gives CDR1 SEHNR, CDR2 FQNEAQ (reference sequence). Trimming took 5 bases from V and 0 from J; bases not matched to a gene: 8. Drawing the rest from reference TRBV7-9 and TRBJ2-3, the complete variable domain is DTGVSQNPRHKITKRGQNVTFRCDPISEHNRLYWYRQTLGQGPEFLTYFQNEAQLEKSRLLSDRFSAERPKGSFSTLEIQRTEQGDSAMYLCASSTRQGPSTDTQYFGPGTRLTVL.

This clonotype was seen ten or more times. V is TRBV7-2 and J is TRBJ2-2; D might be TRBD1 (5 bases). Trimming removed 5 bases at V and 4 bases at J, with 11 bases between. CDR1 SGHTA and CDR2 FQGNSA come from the germline V gene. The length of the CDR3 is 14 residues. The CDR3 is CASSLGQSTGELFF. CDR3 DNA sequence: TGTGCCAGCAGCCTAGGACAAAGCACCGGGGAGCTGTTTTTT. Full variable domain (missing parts from reference TRBV7-2 and TRBJ2-2): GAGVSQSPSNKVTEKGKDVELRCDPISGHTALYWYRQSLGQGLEFLIYFQGNSAPDKSGLPSDRFSAERTGGSVSTLTIQRTQQEDSAVYLCASSLGQSTGELFFGEGSRLTVL.

V and J are TRBV12-3 or TRBV12-4 and TRBJ2-1, with a weak D call TRBD2 (8 bases). The CDR3 is made up of 16 amino acids. V was clipped by 8 bases and J by 12 bases, with 29 bases between them. CDR3 region: CASAAEGAGGTSGQFF. The CDR3 DNA follows: TGTGCCAGCGCCGCTGAGGGGGCGGGGGGCACCTCAGGGCAGTTCTTC.

This clonotype was seen repeatedly, ten times or more. CDR3 nucleotide sequence: TGTGCCAGCAGCCCGACAAGACAACCGGGGATATCCTACGAGCAGTACTTC. It translates to CASSPTRQPGISYEQYF. The J gene is TRBJ2-7, the V gene TRBV7-8; TRBD2 might be the D (5 bases). Germline CDR1 is SGHVS and CDR2 is FQNEAQ. Trimming removed 5 bases at V and 1 base at J, with 21 bases between. The CDR3 is made up of 17 amino acids.

This clonotype was counted a few times. The chain recombines TRBV6-5 with TRBJ2-7; D gene uncertain. CDR1 is MNHEY and CDR2 is SVGAGI in the germline V gene. The CDR3 contains 14 residues. The V and J ends lost 0 bases and 3 bases respectively, with 9 bases between them. DNA of the CDR3: TGTGCCAGCAGTTACTCGATAGGGCACTACGAGCAGTACTTC. This translates into CASSYSIGHYEQYF.

This clonotype was recorded many times. The chain has TRBV28 and TRBJ1-5; 9 nucleotides match TRBD1. V shed 6 bases and J 0 bases; nucleotides not matched to a gene: 0. CDR1 and CDR2 (germline): MDHEN, SYDVKM. The CDR3 spans 14 residues. DNA for the CDR3: TGTGCCAGCAGGACAGGGGGTAGCAATCAGCCCCAGCATTTT. Translating it yields CASRTGGSNQPQHF.

This clonotype was found many times. The rearrangement joins TRBV20-1 to TRBJ2-5; 9 nucleotides line up with TRBD2. The CDR3 contains 14 residues. V was clipped by 1 base and J by 1 base; unmatched bases: 1. Germline V gene data show CDR1 as DFQATT and CDR2 as SNEGSKA (reference sequence). The CDR3 here is CSARVGLAQETQYF. As DNA, the CDR3 is TGCAGTGCTAGAGTGGGACTAGCCCAAGAGACCCAGTACTTC.

The sample holds many counts of this clonotype. The chain employs TRBV7-6 and TRBJ2-1; TRBD2 is a possible D gene (6 bases). V dropped 7 bases and J dropped 4 bases, with 14 bases sitting between them. This CDR3 has 14 amino acids. The V gene's germline CDR1 is SGHVS and CDR2 FNYEAQ. The CDR3 sequence is CASTDPGLYNEQFF. Written as DNA, the CDR3 is TGTGCCAGCACCGATCCGGGACTTTACAATGAGCAGTTCTTC.

In this sample, this clonotype turned up many times. V and J are TRBV10-2 and TRBJ2-5; TRBD1 matches 8 bases. J lost 1 base, V lost 4 bases, and 5 bases had no gene match. Germline CDR1 is WSHSY and CDR2 is SAAADI. The CDR3 spans 15 residues. CDR3 residues: CASSVTGATQETQYF. The CDR3 DNA sequence: TGCGCCAGCAGTGTGACAGGGGCGACCCAAGAGACCCAGTACTTC.

This chain uses TRBV9 with TRBJ2-4, with 7 bases fitting TRBD2. The CDR3 runs 15 residues. Germline trimming cut 0 bases from V and 3 bases from J; bases unmatched to any gene: 3. Per the germline V gene, CDR1 is SGDLS and CDR2 is YYNGEE. Here the CDR3 reads CASSVGGGGKNIQYF. The CDR3 coding sequence is TGTGCCAGCAGCGTAGGGGGCGGGGGCAAAAACATTCAGTACTTC.

This clonotype was found a few times. V and J are TRBV4-3 and TRBJ1-1; 7 bases are shared with TRBD1. The CDR3 is 17 amino acids. Losses at the gene ends were 0 bases for V and 3 bases for J; bases not matched to a gene: 10. Germline CDR1 is LGHNA and CDR2 is YSLEER. This CDR3 reads CASSQDPRGMTYTEAFF. CDR3 DNA: TGCGCCAGCAGCCAAGATCCCAGGGGGATGACGTACACTGAAGCTTTCTTT.

The gene calls are TRBV7-9 and TRBJ1-2; D unresolved. Germline values: CDR1 SEHNR, CDR2 FQNEAQ (reference sequence). Trimming left V 1 base short and J 8 bases short, with 14 bases between. The CDR3 has 14 amino acids. The CDR3 DNA follows: TGTGCCAGCAGCTTAGGAGGTAGGGCTGGCGGCTACACCTTC. Its protein is CASSLGGRAGGYTF.